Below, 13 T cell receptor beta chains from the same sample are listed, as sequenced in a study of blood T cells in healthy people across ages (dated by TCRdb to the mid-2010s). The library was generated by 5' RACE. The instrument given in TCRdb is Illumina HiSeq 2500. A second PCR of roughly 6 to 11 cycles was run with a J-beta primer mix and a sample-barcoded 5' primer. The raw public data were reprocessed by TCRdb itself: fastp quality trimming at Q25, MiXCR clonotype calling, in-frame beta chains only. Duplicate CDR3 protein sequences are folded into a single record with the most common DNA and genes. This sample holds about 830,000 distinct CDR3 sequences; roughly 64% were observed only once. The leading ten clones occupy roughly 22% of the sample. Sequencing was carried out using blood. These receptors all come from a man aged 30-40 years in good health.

CDR3 residues: CASGRGYSYEQYF. For the CDR3, the DNA is TGTGCGAGCGGGCGGGGGTACTCCTACGAGCAGTACTTC. The rearrangement links TRBV28 to TRBJ2-7; 7 bases map to TRBD2. Per the germline V gene, CDR1 is MDHEN and CDR2 is SYDVKM. This CDR3 contains 13 residues.

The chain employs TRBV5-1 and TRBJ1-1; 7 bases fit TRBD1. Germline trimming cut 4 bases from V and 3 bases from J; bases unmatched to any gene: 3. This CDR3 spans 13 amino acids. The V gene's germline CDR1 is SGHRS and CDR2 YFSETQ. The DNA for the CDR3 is TGCGCCAGCAGCATGACAGGGTACACTGAAGCTTTCTTT. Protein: CASSMTGYTEAFF.

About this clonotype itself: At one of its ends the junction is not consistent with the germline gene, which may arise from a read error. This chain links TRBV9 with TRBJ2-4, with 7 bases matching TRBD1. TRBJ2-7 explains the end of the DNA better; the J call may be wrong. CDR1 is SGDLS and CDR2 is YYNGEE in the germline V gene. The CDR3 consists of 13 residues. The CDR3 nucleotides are TGTGCCGGCAGTCCGGGACAGACGGACGAGCAGTACTTC. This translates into CAGSPGQTDEQYF.

DNA of the CDR3: TGTGCCAGCAGCTTAATCCTGGAGCTCAATGAGCAGTTCTTC. This sequence encodes CASSLILELNEQFF. The genes are TRBV7-2 and TRBJ2-1; D is unresolved. Germline CDR1 is SGHTA and CDR2 is FQGNSA. This CDR3 contains 14 residues. The V end lost 2 bases, the J end lost 6 bases, and 11 bases lay between the germline ends. Filled out from reference TRBV7-2 and TRBJ2-1, the complete variable domain reads GAGVSQSPSNKVTEKGKDVELRCDPISGHTALYWYRQSLGQGLEFLIYFQGNSAPDKSGLPSDRFSAERTGGSVSTLTIQRTQQEDSAVYLCASSLILELNEQFFGPGTRLTVL.

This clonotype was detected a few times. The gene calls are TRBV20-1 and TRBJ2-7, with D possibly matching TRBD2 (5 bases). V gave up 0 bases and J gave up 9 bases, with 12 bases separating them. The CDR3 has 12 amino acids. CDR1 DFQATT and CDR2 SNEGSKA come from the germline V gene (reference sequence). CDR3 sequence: CSARDPGEGQYF. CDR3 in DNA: TGCAGTGCTAGAGACCCCGGCGAGGGGCAGTACTTC.

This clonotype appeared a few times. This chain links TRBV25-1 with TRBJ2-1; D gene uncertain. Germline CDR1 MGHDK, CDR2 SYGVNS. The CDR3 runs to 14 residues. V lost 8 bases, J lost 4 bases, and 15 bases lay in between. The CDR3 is CASEMGGRYNEQFF. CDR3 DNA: TGTGCCAGCGAGATGGGTGGAAGATACAATGAGCAGTTCTTC.

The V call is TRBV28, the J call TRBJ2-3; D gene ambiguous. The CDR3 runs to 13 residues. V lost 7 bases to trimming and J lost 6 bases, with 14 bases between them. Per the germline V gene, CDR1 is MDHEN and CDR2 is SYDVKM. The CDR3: CASTKFMGDTQYF. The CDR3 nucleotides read TGTGCCAGCACTAAATTCATGGGGGATACGCAGTATTTT.

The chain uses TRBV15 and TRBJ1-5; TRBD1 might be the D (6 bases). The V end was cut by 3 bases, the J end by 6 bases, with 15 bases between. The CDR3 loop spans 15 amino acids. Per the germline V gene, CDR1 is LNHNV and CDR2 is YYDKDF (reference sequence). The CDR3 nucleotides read TGTGCCACCAGCAGTAACAGGGAACGGGGTCAGCCCCAGCATTTT. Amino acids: CATSSNRERGQPQHF.

The CDR3 sequence is CASSPGLQTLSSTDTQYF. In nucleotides, the CDR3 is TGTGCCAGCAGTCCGGGACTACAAACTTTATCTAGCACAGATACGCAGTATTTT. The chain recombines TRBV6-1 with TRBJ2-3, with 7 bases fitting TRBD2. The CDR3 is 18 residues long. Unmatched junction bases numbered 14, after V lost 5 bases and J lost 0 bases. CDR1 and CDR2 (germline): MNHNS, SASEGT.

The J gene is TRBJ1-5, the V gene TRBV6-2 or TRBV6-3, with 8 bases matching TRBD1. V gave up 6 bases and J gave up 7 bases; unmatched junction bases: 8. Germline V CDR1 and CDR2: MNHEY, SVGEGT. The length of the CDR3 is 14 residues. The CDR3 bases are TGTGCCAGCAGGGAGCAGGGGGCCCGACAGCCCCAGCATTTT. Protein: CASREQGARQPQHF.

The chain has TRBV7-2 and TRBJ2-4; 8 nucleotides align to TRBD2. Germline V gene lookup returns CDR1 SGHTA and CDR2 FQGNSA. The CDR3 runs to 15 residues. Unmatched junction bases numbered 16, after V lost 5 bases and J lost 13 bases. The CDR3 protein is CASSESGSRLEEQYF. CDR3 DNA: TGTGCCAGCAGCGAAAGCGGGAGTCGTTTAGAAGAGCAGTACTTC.

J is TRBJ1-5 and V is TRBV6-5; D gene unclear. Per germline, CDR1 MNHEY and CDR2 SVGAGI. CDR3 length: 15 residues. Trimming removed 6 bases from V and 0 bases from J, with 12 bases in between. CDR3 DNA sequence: TGTGCCAGCAGGATGGCCCCTCATAGCAATCAGCCCCAGCATTTT. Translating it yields CASRMAPHSNQPQHF.

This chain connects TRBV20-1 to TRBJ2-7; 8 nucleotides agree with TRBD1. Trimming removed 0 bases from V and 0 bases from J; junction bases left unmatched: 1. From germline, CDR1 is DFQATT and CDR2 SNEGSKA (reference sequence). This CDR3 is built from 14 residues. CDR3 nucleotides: TGCAGTGCTAGAGATACAGGGGGCTCCTACGAGCAGTACTTC. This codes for CSARDTGGSYEQYF.